These 10 T cell receptor beta chains were all obtained from the same sample, sequenced in a study of post-analysis software for immune sequencing data. General study results and limits: Roughly 5 TRBV segments occurring more often in patients than controls included TRBV5-6, TRBV5-1 and TRBV20-1.

The TCR beta cDNA libraries carried unique molecular identifiers. Each CDR3 protein gets one entry after TCRdb re-called the PCR reads with MiXCR. The sample contains about 620,000 distinct CDR3 sequences, 40% to 50% of which appear only once. Their antigens remain unidentified. The sequencing sample was made of blood. These receptors all stem from a girl under 18 with multiple sclerosis.

The table lists this clonotype with a few counts. V and J are TRBV4-1 and TRBJ2-7, with 8 bases aligning to TRBD2. Germline CDR1 is MGHRA and CDR2 is YSYEKL. V trimming: 6 bases; J trimming: 2 bases; junction bases outside the gene matches: 9. This CDR3 contains 15 residues. CDR3 amino acids: CASSPSQGLAYEQYF. The DNA of the CDR3 is TGCGCCAGCAGTCCCTCTCAGGGACTAGCCTACGAGCAGTACTTC.

The genes are TRBV20-1 and TRBJ2-1, with 8 bases that match TRBD2. Losses at the gene ends were 2 bases for V and 6 bases for J; bases not matched to a gene: 9. This CDR3 comprises 15 residues. The germline V gene has CDR1 DFQATT and CDR2 SNEGSKA (reference sequence). The CDR3 here is CSARRGSGSRNEQFF. As DNA, the CDR3 is TGCAGTGCTAGACGGGGGAGCGGGAGTCGCAATGAGCAGTTCTTC.

The CDR3 here is CASSLDAHSGGPFNEQFF. The DNA of the CDR3 is TGTGCCAGCAGCTTAGACGCCCACAGCGGGGGACCCTTCAATGAGCAGTTCTTC. This sequence joins TRBV11-2 and TRBJ2-1; TRBD2 aligns across 8 bases. This CDR3 region has 18 residues. V was clipped by 0 bases and J by 6 bases; unmatched bases: 13. Per germline, CDR1 SGHAT and CDR2 FQNNGV.

The chain carries TRBV29-1 and TRBJ2-7, with 10 bases identical to TRBD1. The CDR3 has 12 amino acids. Germline V gene lookup returns CDR1 SQVTM and CDR2 ANQGSEA. Germline trimming cut 3 bases from V and 7 bases from J; bases unmatched to any gene: 3. The chain's CDR3 is CSVEDRGGEQYF. CDR3 coding DNA: TGCAGCGTTGAGGACAGGGGGGGTGAGCAGTACTTC.

This chain uses TRBV7-9 with TRBJ2-1; weak D call: TRBD1 (6 bases). V was trimmed by 1 base and J by 6 bases, leaving 10 bases between them. Germline V gene lookup returns CDR1 SEHNR and CDR2 FQNEAQ (reference sequence). This CDR3 has 14 amino acids. DNA of the CDR3: TGTGCCAGCAGCTTAGGGGGGCGGGCCAATGAGCAGTTCTTC. It is translated as CASSLGGRANEQFF.

This clonotype turned up a few times. The rearrangement joins TRBV4-2 to TRBJ2-5; 7 nucleotides agree with TRBD1. Near its end, the DNA agrees better with TRBJ2-7, so the J call may be wrong. CDR1 is LGHNA, CDR2 YNFKEQ, per germline. The CDR3 is made up of 14 amino acids. The CDR3 coding sequence is TGTGCCAGCAGCCAGGAACACAGGGGCGGCGAGCAGTACTTC. Translated, it gives CASSQEHRGGEQYF.

This clonotype was recorded a few times. V gene TRBV20-1 combines with J gene TRBJ2-7; D is uncertain. Trimming pared 0 bases from V and 3 bases from J, leaving 12 bases between. Germline CDR1 DFQATT, CDR2 SNEGSKA (reference sequence). This CDR3 has 14 amino acids. The CDR3 loop is CSARDPARDYEQYF. The DNA for the CDR3 is TGCAGTGCTAGAGATCCGGCTAGGGACTACGAGCAGTACTTC.

This clonotype is a singleton in its sample. The rearrangement links TRBV7-6 to TRBJ2-5; 9 nucleotides match TRBD2. The J call may be mistaken, given a closer DNA end match to TRBJ2-7. This CDR3 comprises 16 residues. The germline CDR1 and CDR2 sequences are SGHVS and FNYEAQ. This CDR3 reads CASSPTGGRARYEQYF. The CDR3 DNA follows: TGTGCCAGCAGCCCCACTGGCGGGAGGGCCAGGTACGAGCAGTACTTC.

V usage is TRBV6-5 and J usage is TRBJ2-3, with D unclear. The CDR3 contains 12 residues. V was clipped by 5 bases and J by 4 bases, with 7 bases between them. Germline V CDR1 and CDR2: MNHEY, SVGAGI. This chain's CDR3 is CASSPDPDTQYF. In DNA form, the CDR3 reads TGTGCCAGCAGTCCTGACCCAGATACGCAGTATTTT.

The chain joins TRBV6-5 to TRBJ2-1; a weak D match, TRBD2 (5 bases). CDR1 MNHEY and CDR2 SVGAGI come from the germline V gene. This CDR3 is 15 amino acids long. V gave up 2 bases and J gave up 0 bases, with 8 bases separating them. The CDR3 loop reads CASSYVGSSYNEQFF. The CDR3 bases are TGTGCCAGCAGTTACGTAGGGAGCTCCTACAATGAGCAGTTCTTC.